The table lists the clone carrying this T cell receptor beta chain with a few counts. Its antigen is still unknown. The data originate from a study of regulatory T cells in long-lasting Graves disease. Study-level results: There was favoring of TRBV28, TRBJ1-2 and TRBJ2-5 in persistent disease.

CDR3 length: 18 residues. CDR1 is SGHNT and CDR2 is YENEEA in the germline V gene. Trimming shortened V by 4 bases and J by 0 bases, and 19 bases separated the two germline ends. Time point denoted: newly diagnosed GD, antithyroid drugs for less than 3 months. PBMCs provided the RNA from which the TCR library was made. Those enrolled as patients came out of an endocrinology department in Xi'an, China. CDR3-region Arm-PCR and iRepertoire HTBI primers produced the TCR beta libraries. TCRdb reanalysed the multiplex PCR reads using MiXCR and keeps one entry per CDR3 protein. The top ten clones hold about two fifths of a sample with about 310,000 distinct CDR3 sequences, 15% to 20% of them seen once.

The chain couples TRBV11-3 to TRBJ2-1; D may be TRBD1 (6 bases). The receptor comes from a female donor with Graves disease. Specimen: peripheral blood mononuclear cells (PBMCs), collected at new diagnosis, from a patient treated with antithyroid drugs. For the CDR3, the DNA is TGTGCCAGCAGCTCAGAGGGACAAGCCGTGAGCTCCTACAATGAGCAGTTCTTC. Amino acids: CASSSEGQAVSSYNEQFF.